Shown below are 2 T cell receptor delta chains from a single sample sequenced in a study of gamma-delta T cells after stem cell transplantation. TCRdb re-called the RT-PCR reads with CATT. The repertoire has about 3,500 delta-chain clones, over 10% of them found once; the top ten carry under 3.5%. Sequencing was performed on gamma-delta T cells. The receptors were sampled from a human donor. It is not recorded whose cells these are; they may come from a transplant donor.

This rearrangement joins TRDV1 to TRDJ1; weak D call: TRDD3 (8 bases). This CDR3 contains 20 residues. The V end lost 2 bases, the J end lost 7 bases, and 32 bases lay between the germline ends. Per the germline V gene, CDR1 is TSWWSYY and CDR2 is QGS. The CDR3 reads CALGELDSYAGLGEISKLIF. The CDR3 nucleotides read TGTGCTCTTGGGGAATTGGATTCCTACGCTGGTCTGGGGGAAATCTCTAAACTCATCTTT.

This clone has more than one count but fewer than ten. The V gene is TRDV1, the J gene TRDJ2; no definite D call. In germline, CDR1 is TSWWSYY, CDR2 QGS. CDR3 length: 16 residues. V shed 0 bases and J shed 0 bases, with 8 bases lying between them. CDR3 loop: CALGELSGSLTAQLFF. CDR3 bases: TGTGCTCTTGGGGAACTGTCAGGATCTTTGACAGCACAACTCTTCTTT.